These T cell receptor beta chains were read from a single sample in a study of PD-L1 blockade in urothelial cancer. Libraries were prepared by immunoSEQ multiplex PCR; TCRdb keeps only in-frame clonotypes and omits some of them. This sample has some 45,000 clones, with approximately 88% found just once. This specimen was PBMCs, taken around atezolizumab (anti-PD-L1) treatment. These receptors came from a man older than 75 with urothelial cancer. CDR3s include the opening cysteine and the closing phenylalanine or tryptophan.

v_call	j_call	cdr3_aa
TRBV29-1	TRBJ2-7	CSVGGVAGGPRSYEQYF
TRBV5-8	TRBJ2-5	CASSHRGQETQYF
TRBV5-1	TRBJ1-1	CASSFPGNTEAFF
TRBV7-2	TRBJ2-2	CASSLGGPNTGELFF
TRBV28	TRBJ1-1	CASTSGRGTGRHF
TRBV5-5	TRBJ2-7	CASSLRASGDEQYF
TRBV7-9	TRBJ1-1	CASSPSRDRGHTEAFF
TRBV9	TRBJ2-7	CAISDRPSSYEQYF
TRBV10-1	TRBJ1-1	CASSGTRNTEAFF
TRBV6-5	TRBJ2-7	CASSLDTNPYEQYF
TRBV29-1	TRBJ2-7	CSVPSRTGNEQYF
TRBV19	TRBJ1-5	CASSAAGETNQPQHF
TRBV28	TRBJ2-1	CASSPQGLSYNEQFF
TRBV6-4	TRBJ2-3	CASTGQAPADTQYF
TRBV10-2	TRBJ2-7	CASSVMPGLTYEQYF
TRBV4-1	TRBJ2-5	CASSQDGPPSGLAGTFQETQYF
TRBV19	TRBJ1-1	CASSWREPNTEAFF
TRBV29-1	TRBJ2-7	CSVGDRGWSEQYF
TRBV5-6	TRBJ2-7	CASSLGGGSSYEQYF
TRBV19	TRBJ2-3	CASRRTSGSADTQYF
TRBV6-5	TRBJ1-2	CASSSPGQGGYGYTF
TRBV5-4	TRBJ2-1	CASSRTGTPSGRALYNEQFF
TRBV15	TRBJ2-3	CATSSITDTQYF
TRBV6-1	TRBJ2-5	CASSPLAETQYF
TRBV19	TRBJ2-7	CASSTKGTSGNTYEQYF
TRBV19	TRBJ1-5	CASTPGQGVQPQHF
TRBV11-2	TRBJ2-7	CASSRDRISYEQYF
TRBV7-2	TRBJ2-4	CASSPRRSSNIQYF
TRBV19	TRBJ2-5	CASSIVGTGETQYF
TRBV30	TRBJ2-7	CAWSLGQGVYEQYF
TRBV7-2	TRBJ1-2	CASSLTTGAYGYTF
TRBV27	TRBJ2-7	CASILNRDDKTYEQYF
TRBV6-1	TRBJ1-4	CASSEPRGRGEKLFF
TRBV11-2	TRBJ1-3	CASSLDETGFIGNTIYF
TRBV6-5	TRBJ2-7	CASSSPRLAGSYEQYF
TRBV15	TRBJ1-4	CATSRRRTDEKLFF
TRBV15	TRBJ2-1	CATSRDKELEQFF
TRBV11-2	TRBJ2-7	CASSFGGGGGTYEQYF
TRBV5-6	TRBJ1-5	CASSVGGNNQPQHF
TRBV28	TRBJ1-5	CASTLPTGGGYSNQPQHF
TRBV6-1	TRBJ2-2	CASSGGLAGGGSTGELFF
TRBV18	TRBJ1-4	CASSPYGEVEKLFF
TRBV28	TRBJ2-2	CASTLTSGRLAGELFF
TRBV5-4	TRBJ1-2	CASSLDRFYGYTF
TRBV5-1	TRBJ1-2	CASSLAAASEGYTF